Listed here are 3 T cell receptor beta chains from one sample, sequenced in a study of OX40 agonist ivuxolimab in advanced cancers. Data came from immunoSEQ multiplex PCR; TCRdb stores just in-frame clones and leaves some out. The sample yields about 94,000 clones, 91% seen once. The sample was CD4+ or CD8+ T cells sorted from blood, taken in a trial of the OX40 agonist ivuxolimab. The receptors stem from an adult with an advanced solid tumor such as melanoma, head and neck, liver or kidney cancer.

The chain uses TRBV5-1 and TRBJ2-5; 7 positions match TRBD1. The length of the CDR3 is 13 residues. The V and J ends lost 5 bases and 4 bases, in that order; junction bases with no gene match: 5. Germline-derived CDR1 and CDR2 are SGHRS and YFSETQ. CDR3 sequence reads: CASRQGQAETQYF. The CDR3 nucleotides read TGCGCCAGCAGACAGGGGCAGGCAGAGACCCAGTACTTC.

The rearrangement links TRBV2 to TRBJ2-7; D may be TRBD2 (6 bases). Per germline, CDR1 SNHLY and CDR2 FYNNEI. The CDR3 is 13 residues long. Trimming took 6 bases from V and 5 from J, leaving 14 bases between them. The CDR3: CASRRELAHEQYF. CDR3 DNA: TGTGCCAGCAGGAGGGAACTAGCCCACGAGCAGTACTTC.

DNA of the CDR3: TGTGCCAGCAGCTCCCCTGTATTCCCCCGACAGGGGGAGGGCTATGGCTACACCTTC. The encoded protein is CASSSPVFPRQGEGYGYTF. V and J are TRBV7-2 and TRBJ1-2; 9 nucleotides match TRBD1. Germline CDR1 and CDR2: SGHTA and FQGNSA. V lost 4 bases and J lost 4; bases outside the gene matches: 19. The CDR3 length is 19 residues.